Listed here are 27 T cell receptor beta chains from one sample, sequenced in a study of blood T cell repertoires in COVID-19. Clones were sequenced by immunoSEQ multiplex PCR, and TCRdb holds only the in-frame ones, with some missing. Found here are 150,000 or so clones, approximately 80% of them singletons; the top ten hold roughly 1.5%. Sequencing was done on a sample of peripheral blood. The receptors were sampled from a human donor in a cohort sampled during active COVID-19.

The chain has TRBV11-2 and TRBJ2-1; 7 bases match TRBD1. CDR3 length: 13 residues. From germline, CDR1 is SGHAT and CDR2 FQNNGV. Trimming at V came to 5 bases and at J to 14 bases, leaving 12 bases not matched to a gene. CDR3: CASSPLDDREKFF. In nucleotides, the CDR3 is TGTGCCAGCAGCCCCTTGGATGACAGGGAAAAGTTCTTC.

The chain couples TRBV9 to TRBJ2-7, with TRBD2 matching over 8 bases. This CDR3 has 15 residues. The V gene end was trimmed by 5 bases and the J gene end by 2 bases; junction bases not matched to a gene: 9. The V gene's germline CDR1 is SGDLS and CDR2 YYNGEE. The CDR3 sequence: CASSAYSGKTYEQYF. Here the CDR3 DNA reads TGTGCCAGCAGTGCGTATAGCGGGAAGACCTACGAGCAGTACTTC.

The V call is TRBV19, the J call TRBJ1-3, with no clear D. Germline CDR1 LNHDA, CDR2 SQIVND (reference sequence). V lost 5 bases, J lost 7 bases, and 12 bases lay in between. The CDR3 is made up of 13 amino acids. The CDR3 protein is CASSATPRNTIYF. In DNA, the CDR3 is TGTGCCAGTAGTGCAACTCCCCGGAACACCATATATTTT.

The rearrangement joins TRBV7-3 to TRBJ1-2, with 8 bases fitting TRBD1. This CDR3 has 15 residues. Germline CDR1 and CDR2: SGHTA and FQGTGA. V was clipped by 5 bases and J by 8 bases; unmatched bases: 13. The CDR3 loop is CASSENDRGKGGYTF. The CDR3, as DNA: TGTGCCAGCAGCGAAAATGACAGGGGAAAAGGGGGCTACACCTTC.

The CDR3 protein is CASSLLAGRGEYEQFF. The CDR3 DNA sequence: TGCGCCAGCAGCTTATTAGCAGGGAGGGGAGAATATGAGCAGTTCTTC. The V gene is TRBV5-1, the J gene TRBJ2-1, with 7 bases matching TRBD2. The CDR3 spans 16 residues. Germline V gives CDR1 SGHRS, CDR2 YFSETQ. The junction had 13 bases not matched to a gene; V was cut back by 2 bases and J by 8 bases. Drawing the rest from reference TRBV5-1 and TRBJ2-1, the complete variable domain is KAGVTQTPRYLIKTRGQQVTLSCSPISGHRSVSWYQQTPGQGLQFLFEYFSETQRNKGNFPGRFSGRQFSNSRSEMNVSTLELGDSALYLCASSLLAGRGEYEQFFGPGTRLTVL.

This chain uses TRBV9 with TRBJ2-4; the match to TRBD2 covers 8 bases. There are 16 residues in the CDR3. V was clipped by 4 bases and J by 4 bases; unmatched bases: 10. Germline V gene data show CDR1 as SGDLS and CDR2 as YYNGEE. The CDR3 DNA reads TGTGCCAGCAGCCTAACCAGCGGGAGTGGGAAAAACATTCAGTACTTC. This encodes CASSLTSGSGKNIQYF.

This clone has only a few counts. This chain uses TRBV19 with TRBJ1-1, with 7 bases lining up with TRBD1. The CDR3 sequence is 17 residues long. The trim removed 8 bases at V and 4 bases at J, leaving 19 bases unmatched. Germline loops: CDR1 LNHDA, CDR2 SQIVND (reference sequence). CDR3 DNA sequence: TGTGCCAGTGGCGGCCCTCTCGGCACAGGGGCGGGCACTGAAGCTTTCTTT. Amino acids: CASGGPLGTGAGTEAFF.

This sequence joins TRBV6-5 and TRBJ2-7; 10 bases match TRBD1. Germline V gene data show CDR1 as MNHEY and CDR2 as SVGAGI. The CDR3 loop spans 13 amino acids. The V gene end was trimmed by 6 bases and the J gene end by 7 bases; junction bases not matched to a gene: 6. CDR3 residues: CASRRQGAREQYF. CDR3 DNA sequence: TGTGCCAGCAGGCGACAGGGGGCGCGTGAGCAGTACTTC.

This chain connects TRBV11-2 to TRBJ1-2; 7 bases map to TRBD1. Unmatched junction bases numbered 11, after V lost 5 bases and J lost 5 bases. The CDR3 consists of 15 residues. The germline V gene has CDR1 SGHAT and CDR2 FQNNGV. Here the CDR3 DNA reads TGTGCCAGCAGCAGCGACAGGGCCGATGGGTATGGCTACACCTTC. This encodes CASSSDRADGYGYTF.

The chain recombines TRBV5-1 with TRBJ2-1; D may be TRBD2 (5 bases). Germline V gene sequence: CDR1 SGHRS, CDR2 YFSETQ. The CDR3 has 15 amino acids. V lost 2 bases and J lost 9, with 18 bases in between. DNA for the CDR3: TGCGCCAGCAGCTTCACCCCTGGCGGCGGAGGTGAGCAGTTCTTC. This translates into CASSFTPGGGGEQFF.

This chain uses TRBV27 with TRBJ2-5; TRBD1 is a possible D gene (5 bases). Trimming took off 6 bases at V and 4 bases at J, with 18 bases between the two ends. The CDR3 is 15 amino acids. Germline V CDR1 and CDR2: MNHEY, SMNVEV (reference sequence). The CDR3 region is CASRNLGAAVETQYF. CDR3 nucleotides: TGTGCCAGCAGAAACCTTGGGGCCGCCGTAGAGACCCAGTACTTC.

The genes are TRBV28 and TRBJ1-5, with a tentative D call TRBD1 (6 bases). CDR3 length equals 17 residues. V was clipped by 3 bases and J by 0 bases, with 15 bases between them. The germline gives CDR1 MDHEN, CDR2 SYDVKM. CDR3 in amino acids: CASSFLPRGPSNQPQHF. In DNA form, the CDR3 reads TGTGCCAGCAGTTTCCTTCCGCGGGGGCCTAGCAATCAGCCCCAGCATTTT.

The chain combines TRBV28 with TRBJ1-5, with D uncertain. This CDR3 has 12 amino acids. V shed 5 bases and J shed 11 bases, with 13 bases lying between them. Per germline, CDR1 MDHEN and CDR2 SYDVKM. CDR3 region: CASSIEIVTQHF. As DNA, the CDR3 is TGTGCCAGCAGTATCGAGATTGTGACCCAGCATTTT.

The J gene is TRBJ1-6, the V gene TRBV28, with TRBD1 matching over 7 bases. Germline-derived CDR1 and CDR2 are MDHEN and SYDVKM. Trimming took 8 bases from V and 1 from J; bases not matched to a gene: 5. The CDR3 runs 15 residues. DNA for the CDR3: TGTGCCAGCGGCCCGGGACAGTCCTATAATTCACCCCTCCACTTT. The encoded protein is CASGPGQSYNSPLHF.

The chain has TRBV11-3 and TRBJ2-3; D call uncertain. Germline assignment: CDR1 SGHNT and CDR2 YENEEA. The CDR3 extends over 14 amino acids. Trimming pared 0 bases from V and 4 bases from J, leaving 8 bases between. CDR3 amino acids: CASSLDLPPDTQYF. The CDR3 DNA follows: TGTGCCAGCAGCTTAGATCTCCCCCCAGATACGCAGTATTTT. The complete variable domain, with remaining parts taken from reference TRBV11-3 and TRBJ2-3, reads EAGVVQSPRYKIIEKKQPVAFWCNPISGHNTLYWYLQNLGQGPELLIRYENEEAVDDSQLPKDRFSAERLKGVDSTLKIQPAELGDSAVYLCASSLDLPPDTQYFGPGTRLTVL.

V is TRBV12-3 or TRBV12-4 and J is TRBJ1-5, with a possible D match to TRBD1 (6 bases). V gave up 6 bases and J gave up 4 bases, with 10 bases separating them. CDR3 size: 13 residues. CDR3 coding DNA: TGTGCCAGCAGCAGGGGCTCTAATCAGCCCCAGCATTTT. It translates to CASSRGSNQPQHF.

This clone was detected a few times. This rearrangement joins TRBV19 to TRBJ2-3; 10 bases map to TRBD2. CDR1 and CDR2 (germline): LNHDA, SQIVND (reference sequence). This CDR3 comprises 15 residues. J gave up 4 bases and V 3 bases, and 4 bases lay outside the gene matches. DNA of the CDR3: TGTGCCAGTAGTATTGCTAGCGGGAGTGCAGATACGCAGTATTTT. Translation: CASSIASGSADTQYF.

The chain employs TRBV11-1 and TRBJ1-1; possible D gene TRBD1, 5 bases. The CDR3 runs to 16 residues. Germline assignment: CDR1 SGHAT and CDR2 FQDESV (reference sequence). Between the trimmed V and J ends, which lost 2 bases and 1 base, there was a span of 14 bases. CDR3 DNA: TGTGCCAGCAGCTTATCCTCGACAGAATCGAACACTGAAGCTTTCTTT. It encodes CASSLSSTESNTEAFF.

The chain combines TRBV12-3 or TRBV12-4 with TRBJ1-2; TRBD1 matches 10 bases. Trimming removed 6 bases from V and 6 bases from J; junction bases left unmatched: 4. This CDR3 comprises 13 residues. CDR3 loop: CASSRQGAHGYTF. CDR3 nucleotide sequence: TGTGCCAGCAGCCGACAGGGGGCGCATGGCTACACCTTC.

CDR3 residues: CASSLAGGVGRNTEAFF. CDR3 coding DNA: TGTGCCAGCAGTTTGGCAGGGGGCGTGGGTAGGAACACTGAAGCTTTCTTT. The rearrangement uses TRBV27 and TRBJ1-1; 8 bases fit TRBD1. Unmatched junction bases numbered 10, after V lost 3 bases and J lost 1 base. This CDR3 region has 17 residues. CDR1 is MNHEY and CDR2 is SMNVEV in the germline V gene (reference sequence).

This chain joins TRBV27 and TRBJ2-1; D possibly corresponds to TRBD1 (6 bases). The CDR3 totals 14 residues. V dropped 3 bases and J dropped 7 bases, with 13 bases sitting between them. Germline V gene lookup returns CDR1 MNHEY and CDR2 SMNVEV (reference sequence). The CDR3 region is CASSFQGQKNEQFF. In nucleotides, the CDR3 is TGTGCCAGCAGTTTCCAAGGACAGAAGAATGAGCAGTTCTTC.

This sequence joins TRBV19 and TRBJ2-1, with 8 bases fitting TRBD1. Germline V gene sequence: CDR1 LNHDA, CDR2 SQIVND (reference sequence). The CDR3 length is 14 residues. V lost 4 bases and J lost 6; bases outside the gene matches: 5. CDR3 nucleotide sequence: TGTGCCAGTAGTAACTCAGGGGGCAGCAATGAGCAGTTCTTC. This gives the protein CASSNSGGSNEQFF.

This sequence joins TRBV7-2 and TRBJ2-1, with TRBD2 identical over 10 bases. Looked up from germline, CDR1 is SGHTA and CDR2 is FQGNSA. V dropped 5 bases and J dropped 2; count of bases not matched to a gene: 3. The CDR3 has 15 amino acids. The CDR3 loop reads CASSIGTSAYNEQFF. DNA for the CDR3: TGTGCCAGCAGCATCGGGACTAGCGCCTACAATGAGCAGTTCTTC.

The chain couples TRBV19 to TRBJ1-2, with TRBD1 as a possible D gene (5 bases). Deletions cut 5 bases from V and 7 bases from J, with 20 bases between. CDR1 LNHDA and CDR2 SQIVND come from the germline V gene (reference sequence). This CDR3 is built from 15 residues. The CDR3 bases are TGTGCCAGTAGTCGAAATGCTCAGGGTTTCCCTGGCTACACCTTC. This codes for CASSRNAQGFPGYTF.

This chain uses TRBV9 with TRBJ2-2; TRBD1 matches at 7 bases. The length of the CDR3 is 15 residues. Germline loops: CDR1 SGDLS, CDR2 YYNGEE. V gave up 2 bases and J gave up 2 bases; unmatched junction bases: 3. CDR3 in DNA: TGTGCCAGCAGCGTGGGACAGATTAACACCGGGGAGCTGTTTTTT. This translates into CASSVGQINTGELFF.

The gene calls are TRBV7-2 and TRBJ2-1, with D perhaps TRBD1 (6 bases). The CDR3 sequence is 15 residues long. Per germline, CDR1 SGHTA and CDR2 FQGNSA. With 5 bases removed from V and 4 bases from J, the gap between germline ends came to 15 bases. The CDR3 sequence is CASSPVGGPYNEQFF. The CDR3 region has the DNA TGTGCCAGCAGCCCCGTAGGGGGTCCATACAATGAGCAGTTCTTC.

This chain connects TRBV5-4 to TRBJ2-2, with a weak D call TRBD1 (6 bases). Per germline, CDR1 SGHNT and CDR2 YYREEE (reference sequence). Trimming removed 2 bases at V and 9 bases at J, with 14 bases between. This CDR3 has 14 amino acids. CDR3 DNA sequence: TGTGCCAGCAGCTTCGGCCAGGGGATGCGGGAGCTGTTTTTT. Protein sequence: CASSFGQGMRELFF.